These 5 T cell receptor beta chains came from one sample sequenced in a study of vaccination and CD4 T cells after COVID-19. Their antigens remain unidentified. The study sequenced cultured CD4+ T cell DNA using the Oncomine TCR Beta short-read assay. One entry per CDR3 protein, called by TCRdb with MiXCR from the PCR reads. The sample has some 7,000 distinct CDR3 sequences, less than 40% seen once. Treatment in this sample: approximately nine-day PBMC culture with coronavirus spike peptide pools or control peptides (ViraFEST assay). CD4+ T lymphocytes from the unexposed donor were collected before the COVID-19 pandemic (2011-2018). Sequenced sample: CD4+ T cells from blood, cultured in vitro. The receptors were gathered from a human donor in good health.

In its sample, this clonotype was seen once. V and J are TRBV5-6 and TRBJ1-2, with 7 bases lining up with TRBD1. The CDR3 consists of 13 residues. After removal of 0 bases from V and 8 bases from J, the junction contained 4 bases not matched to a gene. CDR1 and CDR2 (germline): SGHDT, YYEEEE. The CDR3 sequence: CASSLDRGDGYTF. The CDR3 DNA reads as TGTGCCAGCAGCTTGGACAGGGGAGACGGCTACACCTTC.

A few counts support this clonotype. The genes are TRBV7-9 and TRBJ1-5; TRBD1 agrees at 7 bases. Germline V gene data show CDR1 as SEHNR and CDR2 as FQNEAQ (reference sequence). V was pared by 5 bases and J by 2 bases, with 6 bases of the junction left unmatched. The CDR3 consists of 15 residues. The CDR3 loop is CASSLTGEGNQPQHF. The DNA of the CDR3 is TGTGCCAGCAGCCTCACAGGGGAAGGCAATCAGCCCCAGCATTTT.

There are a few counts of this clonotype. V and J are TRBV7-9 and TRBJ1-2; 9 nucleotides line up with TRBD1. The CDR3 has 16 residues. Per the germline V gene, CDR1 is SEHNR and CDR2 is FQNEAQ (reference sequence). With V trimmed by 4 bases and J by 4 bases, 10 bases remained unmatched. The CDR3 sequence is CASSSLQGQGAYGYTF. CDR3 coding DNA: TGTGCCAGCAGCTCCCTGCAGGGACAGGGTGCCTATGGCTACACCTTC.

V is TRBV20-1 and J is TRBJ2-3, with TRBD2 matching 9 bases. The ends lost 6 bases at V and 4 bases at J; junction bases unmatched: 11. The CDR3 loop spans 15 amino acids. Germline assignment: CDR1 DFQATT and CDR2 SNEGSKA (reference sequence). CDR3 nucleotide sequence: TGCAGTGCGATCCCCGGGACTAGCAGCTCAGATACGCAGTATTTT. Protein sequence: CSAIPGTSSSDTQYF.

There are a few counts of this clonotype. J is TRBJ1-1 and V is TRBV5-5; the D is unclear. The V gene lost 0 bases and the J gene lost 0 bases, with 12 bases spanning the gap. This CDR3 comprises 16 residues. Germline CDR1 is SGHKS and CDR2 is YYEKEE (reference sequence). The CDR3 DNA sequence: TGTGCCAGCAGCTTGGAGATCGTTAGCATGAACACTGAAGCTTTCTTT. Protein sequence: CASSLEIVSMNTEAFF.